The rows below give T cell receptor beta chains drawn from one sample of a study of T cell responses to AZD1222 COVID-19 vaccine. The table came from immunoSEQ multiplex PCR; TCRdb's copy has only in-frame clones and leaves some out. The table has fewer than 150,000 clones, about nine tenths seen once. Sequencing used peripheral blood, obtained on day 0 of AZD1222 vaccination. The receptors stem from an adult in good health. The CDR3 runs from the conserved cysteine through the conserved F or W. D genes are given only for firm matches. Clone size is given for some rows only: seen once, a few or many times, or a class if the clone is expanded.

TRBJ1-1	TRBV10-1	NA	NA	CASSEGWNTEAFF	TGCGCCAGCAGTGAGGGTTGGAACACTGAAGCTTTCTTT
TRBJ2-5	TRBV20-1	once	NA	CSAGDWETQYF	TGCAGTGCTGGAGATTGGGAGACCCAGTACTTC
TRBJ2-1	TRBV6-2/TRBV6-3	NA	NA	CASSYVGLYHNEQFF	TGTGCCAGCAGTTACGTCGGGCTTTATCACAATGAGCAGTTCTTC
TRBJ1-1	TRBV18	few	NA	CASSPTSSIRMNTEAFF	TGTGCCAGCTCACCTACAAGTTCAATTCGGATGAACACTGAAGCTTTCTTT
TRBJ1-5	TRBV19	NA	NA	CASSPRKGVRPQHF	TGTGCCAGTAGTCCCCGAAAGGGGGTGCGGCCCCAGCATTTT
TRBJ1-2	TRBV6-5	NA	NA	CASTQRVDGRDGYTF	TGTGCCAGCACTCAAAGAGTTGACGGCCGAGATGGCTACACCTTC
TRBJ1-5	TRBV27	NA	NA	CASRTGSSNQPQHF	TGTGCCAGCCGGACGGGCAGTAGCAATCAGCCCCAGCATTTT
TRBJ1-4	TRBV30	once	TRBD1	CAWSVATGLNEKLFF	TGTGCCTGGAGTGTGGCGACAGGGTTGAATGAAAAACTGTTTTTT
TRBJ1-1	TRBV4-3	NA	NA	CASSQDRGQMNTEAFF	TGCGCCAGCAGCCAAGATCGCGGGCAAATGAACACTGAAGCTTTCTTT
TRBJ1-4	TRBV6-2/TRBV6-3	NA	NA	CASSYKYQREKLFF	TGTGCCAGCAGTTACAAGTACCAACGGGAAAAACTGTTTTTT
TRBJ1-3	TRBV29-1	NA	NA	CSVTDPDSTGNTIYF	TGCAGCGTCACCGACCCGGACAGTACGGGAAACACCATATATTTT
TRBJ1-1	TRBV6-6	NA	TRBD1	CASTPDRGPNTEAFF	TGTGCCAGCACCCCGGACAGGGGGCCGAACACTGAAGCTTTCTTT
TRBJ1-2	TRBV6-5	NA	TRBD1	CASSYQGAGGYTF	TGTGCCAGCAGTTACCAGGGGGCTGGCGGCTACACCTTC
TRBJ1-3	TRBV19	NA	NA	CASSPSVSGNTIYF	TGTGCCAGTAGTCCTTCCGTGTCTGGAAACACCATATATTTT
TRBJ2-1	TRBV7-9	NA	NA	CASSDGGDAYNEQFF	TGTGCCAGCAGCGACGGAGGCGACGCGTACAATGAGCAGTTCTTC
TRBJ1-1	TRBV19	NA	TRBD1	CASSIDGQGANTEAFF	TGTGCCAGTAGTATAGACGGACAGGGGGCAAACACTGAAGCTTTCTTT
TRBJ2-6	TRBV18	NA	TRBD1	CASSPRAGGPGANVLTF	TGTGCCAGCTCACCAAGGGCAGGGGGCCCTGGGGCCAACGTCCTGACTTTC
TRBJ2-5	TRBV6-5	NA	TRBD2	CASRGTSGRETQYF	TGTGCCAGCAGGGGGACTAGCGGTCGCGAGACCCAGTACTTC
TRBJ2-3	TRBV27	NA	NA	CASTSTSTDTQYF	TGTGCCAGCACCTCGACTAGCACAGATACGCAGTATTTT
TRBJ1-2	TRBV2	NA	NA	CASSTHRVEGYGYTF	TGTGCCAGCAGTACCCACAGGGTAGAAGGCTATGGCTACACCTTC
TRBJ2-3	TRBV5-4	NA	NA	CASSLRLTEDTQYF	TGTGCCAGCAGCTTGCGACTGACAGAAGATACGCAGTATTTT
TRBJ2-6	TRBV29-1	NA	NA	CRGPEGAGANVLTF	TGCAGAGGCCCGGAGGGGGCTGGGGCCAACGTCCTGACTTTC
TRBJ2-1	TRBV29-1	NA	TRBD2	CSVAGLAGVGNEQFF	TGCAGCGTGGCGGGACTAGCGGGAGTGGGCAATGAGCAGTTCTTC
TRBJ2-7	TRBV7-9	NA	NA	CASSLAGTASYEQYF	TGTGCCAGCAGCTTAGCCGGGACGGCCTCCTACGAGCAGTACTTC
TRBJ2-7	TRBV15	few	NA	CATSLDRNTYEQYF	TGTGCCACCAGCCTCGACAGAAACACCTACGAGCAGTACTTC
TRBJ1-3	TRBV23-1	NA	TRBD1	CASSRTGGQDTIYF	TGCGCCAGCAGTCGAACAGGGGGCCAGGACACCATATATTTT
TRBJ2-1	TRBV28	NA	NA	CASSLRLRHNEQFF	TGTGCCAGCAGTTTACGTCTCCGCCACAATGAGCAGTTCTTC
TRBJ2-6	TRBV4-1	NA	NA	CASSQATPAGANVLTF	TGCGCCAGCAGCCAAGCTACCCCGGCAGGGGCCAACGTCCTGACTTTC
TRBJ1-2	TRBV5-6	NA	NA	CASSSPGRYTF	TGTGCCAGCAGCTCCCCAGGGCGCTACACCTTC
TRBJ2-7	TRBV5-1	NA	TRBD2	CASSLEGGYYEQYF	TGCGCCAGCAGCTTGGAGGGAGGGTACTACGAGCAGTACTTC
TRBJ2-2	TRBV25-1	NA	NA	CASSESQGNGELFF	TGTGCCAGCAGTGAAAGCCAGGGCAATGGGGAGCTGTTTTTT
TRBJ1-5	TRBV5-1	NA	TRBD1	CASSLGGTGDQPQHF	TGCGCCAGCAGCTTGGGGGGGACAGGGGATCAGCCCCAGCATTTT
TRBJ1-1	TRBV10-3	once	NA	CAISKQTGPNTEAFF	TGTGCCATCAGCAAACAGACAGGACCAAACACTGAAGCTTTCTTT
TRBJ1-6	TRBV5-6	NA	TRBD1	CASSWDRGTGSPLHF	TGTGCCAGCAGCTGGGACAGGGGGACGGGTTCACCCCTCCACTTT
TRBJ1-1	TRBV9	NA	NA	CASSVDAVMNTEAFF	TGTGCCAGCAGCGTAGACGCAGTTATGAACACTGAAGCTTTCTTT
TRBJ1-2	TRBV5-1	NA	TRBD1	CASSSRQGGHGYTF	TGCGCCAGCAGCTCCCGACAGGGAGGGCATGGCTACACCTTC
TRBJ1-1	TRBV7-6	NA	NA	CASSLDNLNTEAFF	TGTGCCAGCAGCCTAGACAATTTGAACACTGAAGCTTTCTTT
TRBJ2-2	TRBV29-1	few	NA	CSAATRISGELFF	TGCAGCGCCGCGACTAGAATCTCCGGGGAGCTGTTTTTT
TRBJ1-6	TRBV6-5	NA	NA	CASSYSPGLGNSPLHF	TGTGCCAGCAGTTACTCACCCGGGTTGGGGAATTCACCCCTCCACTTT
TRBJ1-2	TRBV4-1	few	TRBD1	CASSQKQTGNYYGYTF	TGCGCCAGCAGCCAAAAACAGACAGGGAATTACTATGGCTACACCTTC
TRBJ2-2	TRBV7-6	NA	NA	CASSLAGGGTGELFF	TGTGCCAGCAGCTTAGCGGGGGGCGGCACCGGGGAGCTGTTTTTT
TRBJ1-3	TRBV29-1	few	NA	CSVELPGSGNTIYF	TGCAGCGTTGAGCTCCCAGGTTCTGGAAACACCATATATTTT
TRBJ1-6	TRBV7-6	NA	NA	CASSSSSYNSPLHF	TGTGCCAGCAGCTCAAGCTCCTATAATTCACCCCTCCACTTT
TRBJ1-2	TRBV6-5	once	TRBD1	CASSYGQGATYGYTF	TGTGCCAGCAGTTATGGACAGGGGGCGACCTATGGCTACACCTTC
TRBJ1-4	TRBV11-2	NA	TRBD1	CASSLSRGANEKLFF	TGTGCCAGCAGCTTAAGCAGGGGGGCTAATGAAAAACTGTTTTTT
TRBJ1-1	TRBV28	NA	TRBD1	CASQFGEQGINTEAFF	TGTGCCAGCCAATTTGGGGAACAGGGGATTAACACTGAAGCTTTCTTT
TRBJ2-1	TRBV9	NA	TRBD2	CASSTSGTSVYNEQFF	TGTGCCAGCAGCACCTCCGGGACTAGTGTATACAATGAGCAGTTCTTC
TRBJ1-3	TRBV4-1	NA	NA	CASSLEHGGGNTIYF	TGCGCCAGCAGCCTTGAGCACGGGGGAGGAAACACCATATATTTT
TRBJ2-7	TRBV6-5	once	TRBD1	CASSYSGQGYYEQYF	TGTGCCAGCAGTTACTCAGGACAGGGATACTACGAGCAGTACTTC
TRBJ1-1	TRBV27	NA	NA	CASSSGAEAFF	TGTGCCAGCAGTTCAGGGGCTGAAGCTTTCTTT
TRBJ2-3	TRBV12-3/TRBV12-4	NA	NA	CASSTPGGTQYF	TGTGCCAGCAGCACCCCTGGGGGTACGCAGTATTTT
TRBJ1-3	TRBV28	NA	NA	CASSPRKGSGNTIYF	TGTGCCAGCAGCCCTAGAAAGGGGTCTGGAAACACCATATATTTT